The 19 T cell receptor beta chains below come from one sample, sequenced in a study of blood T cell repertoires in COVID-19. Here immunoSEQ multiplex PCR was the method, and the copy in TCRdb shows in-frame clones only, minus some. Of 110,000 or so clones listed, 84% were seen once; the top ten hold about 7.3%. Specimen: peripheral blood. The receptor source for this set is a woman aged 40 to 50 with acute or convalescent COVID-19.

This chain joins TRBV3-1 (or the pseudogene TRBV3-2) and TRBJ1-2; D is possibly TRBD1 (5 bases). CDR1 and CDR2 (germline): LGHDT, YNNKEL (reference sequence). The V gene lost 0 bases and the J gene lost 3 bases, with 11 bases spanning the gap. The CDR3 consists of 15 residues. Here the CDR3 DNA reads TGTGCCAGCAGCCAAGAGGCAGGGTTGGACTATGGCTACACCTTC. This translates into CASSQEAGLDYGYTF.

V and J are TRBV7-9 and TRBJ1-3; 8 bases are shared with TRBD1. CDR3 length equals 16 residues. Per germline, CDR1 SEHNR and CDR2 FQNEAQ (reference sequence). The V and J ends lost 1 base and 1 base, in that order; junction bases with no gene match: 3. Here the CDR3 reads CASSLDTGGSGNTIYF. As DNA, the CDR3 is TGTGCCAGCAGCTTAGATACAGGGGGGTCTGGAAACACCATATATTTT.

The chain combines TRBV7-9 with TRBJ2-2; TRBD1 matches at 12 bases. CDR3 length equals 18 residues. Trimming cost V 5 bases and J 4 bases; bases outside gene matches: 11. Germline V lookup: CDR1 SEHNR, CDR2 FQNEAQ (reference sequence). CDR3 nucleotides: TGTGCCAGCAGCGGAACCGGGACAGGGGGCGCGGCCACCGGGGAGCTGTTTTTT. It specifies CASSGTGTGGAATGELFF.

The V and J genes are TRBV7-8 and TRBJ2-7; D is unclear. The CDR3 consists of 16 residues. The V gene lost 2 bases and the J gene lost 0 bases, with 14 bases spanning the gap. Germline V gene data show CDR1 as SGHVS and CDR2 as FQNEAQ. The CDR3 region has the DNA TGTGCCAGCAGCTTACACTCATCTCTAAGCTCCTACGAGCAGTACTTC. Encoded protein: CASSLHSSLSSYEQYF.

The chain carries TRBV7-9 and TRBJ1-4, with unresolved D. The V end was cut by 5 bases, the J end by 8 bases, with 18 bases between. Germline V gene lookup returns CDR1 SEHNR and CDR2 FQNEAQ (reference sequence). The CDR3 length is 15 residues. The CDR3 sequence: CASSVTYPGKEKLFF. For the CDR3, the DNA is TGTGCCAGCAGCGTTACCTACCCCGGGAAGGAAAAACTGTTTTTT.

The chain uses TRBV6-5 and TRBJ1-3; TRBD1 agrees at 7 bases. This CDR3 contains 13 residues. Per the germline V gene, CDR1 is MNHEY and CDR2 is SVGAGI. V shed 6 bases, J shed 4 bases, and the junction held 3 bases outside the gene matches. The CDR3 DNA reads TGTGCCAGCAGCGAGGACAGGGGAAACACCATATATTTT. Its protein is CASSEDRGNTIYF.

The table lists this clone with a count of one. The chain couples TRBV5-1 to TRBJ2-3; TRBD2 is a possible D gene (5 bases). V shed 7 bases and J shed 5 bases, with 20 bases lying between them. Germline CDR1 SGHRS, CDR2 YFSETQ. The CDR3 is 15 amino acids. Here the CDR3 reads CASGPNQASLDTQYF. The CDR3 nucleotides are TGCGCCAGCGGACCGAACCAAGCTAGCCTAGATACGCAGTATTTT.

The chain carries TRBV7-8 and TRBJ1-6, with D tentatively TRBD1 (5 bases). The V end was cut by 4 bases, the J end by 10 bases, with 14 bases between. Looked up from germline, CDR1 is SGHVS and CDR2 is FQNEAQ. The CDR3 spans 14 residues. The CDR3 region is CASSSIGVYSPLHF. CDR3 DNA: TGTGCCAGCAGCTCAATAGGGGTATACTCACCCCTCCACTTT.

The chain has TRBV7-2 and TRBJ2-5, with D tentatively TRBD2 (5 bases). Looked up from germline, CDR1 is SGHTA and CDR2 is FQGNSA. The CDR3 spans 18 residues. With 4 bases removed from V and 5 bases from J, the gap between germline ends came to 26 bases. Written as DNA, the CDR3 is TGTGCCAGCAGCTCACTTCTCCCGAGAGGGCAGTCCGGGGAGACCCAGTACTTC. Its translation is CASSSLLPRGQSGETQYF.

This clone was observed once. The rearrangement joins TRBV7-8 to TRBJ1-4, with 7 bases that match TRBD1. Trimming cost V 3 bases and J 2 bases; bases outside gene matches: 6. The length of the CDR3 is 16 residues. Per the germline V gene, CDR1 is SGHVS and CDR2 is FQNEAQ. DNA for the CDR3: TGTGCCAGCAGCTTGAGGGGGCTGGGGACTAATGAAAAACTGTTTTTT. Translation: CASSLRGLGTNEKLFF.

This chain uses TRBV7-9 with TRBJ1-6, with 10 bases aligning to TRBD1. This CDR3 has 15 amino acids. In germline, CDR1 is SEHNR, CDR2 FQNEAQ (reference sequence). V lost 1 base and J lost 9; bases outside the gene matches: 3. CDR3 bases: TGTGCCAGCAGCTTAGAGACAGGGGGCATTTCACCCCTCCACTTT. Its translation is CASSLETGGISPLHF.

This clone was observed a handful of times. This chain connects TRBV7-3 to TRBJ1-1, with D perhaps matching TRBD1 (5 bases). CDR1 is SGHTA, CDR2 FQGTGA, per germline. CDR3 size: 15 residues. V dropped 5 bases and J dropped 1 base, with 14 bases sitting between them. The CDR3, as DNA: TGTGCCAGCAGCCAAAGGGGAAGCAAGAACACTGAAGCTTTCTTT. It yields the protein CASSQRGSKNTEAFF.

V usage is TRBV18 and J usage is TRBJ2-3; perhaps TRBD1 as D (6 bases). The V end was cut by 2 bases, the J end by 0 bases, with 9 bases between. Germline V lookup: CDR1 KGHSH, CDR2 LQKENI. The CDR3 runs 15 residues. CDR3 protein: CASSPGQGSTDTQYF. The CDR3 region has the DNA TGTGCCAGCTCACCAGGGCAGGGGAGCACAGATACGCAGTATTTT.

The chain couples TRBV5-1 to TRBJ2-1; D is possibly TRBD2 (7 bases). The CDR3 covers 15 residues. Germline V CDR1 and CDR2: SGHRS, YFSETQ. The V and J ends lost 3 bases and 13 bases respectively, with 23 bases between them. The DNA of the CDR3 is TGCGCCAGCAGCTGGGACCTTCTAGGAGGGGGGGAACAGTTCTTC. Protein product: CASSWDLLGGGEQFF.

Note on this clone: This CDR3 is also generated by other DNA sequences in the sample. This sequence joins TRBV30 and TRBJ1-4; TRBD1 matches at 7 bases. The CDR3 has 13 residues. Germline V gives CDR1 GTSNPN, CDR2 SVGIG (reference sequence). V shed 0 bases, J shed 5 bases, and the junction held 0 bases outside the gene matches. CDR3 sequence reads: CAWSVQGNEKLFF. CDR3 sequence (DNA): TGTGCCTGGAGTGTACAGGGGAATGAAAAACTGTTTTTT.

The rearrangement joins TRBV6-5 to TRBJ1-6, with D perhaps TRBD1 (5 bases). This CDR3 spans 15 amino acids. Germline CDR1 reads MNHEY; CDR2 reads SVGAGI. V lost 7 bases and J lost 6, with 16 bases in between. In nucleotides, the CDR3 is TGTGCCAGCAATATAGGACAAGCTAGTAATTCACCCCTCCACTTT. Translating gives CASNIGQASNSPLHF.

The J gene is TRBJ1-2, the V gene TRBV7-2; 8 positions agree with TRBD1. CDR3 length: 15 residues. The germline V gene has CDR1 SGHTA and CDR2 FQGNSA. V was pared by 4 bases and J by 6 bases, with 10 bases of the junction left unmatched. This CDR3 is CASSSPADRGHGYTF. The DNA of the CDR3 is TGTGCCAGCAGCTCACCGGCCGACAGGGGTCATGGCTACACCTTC.

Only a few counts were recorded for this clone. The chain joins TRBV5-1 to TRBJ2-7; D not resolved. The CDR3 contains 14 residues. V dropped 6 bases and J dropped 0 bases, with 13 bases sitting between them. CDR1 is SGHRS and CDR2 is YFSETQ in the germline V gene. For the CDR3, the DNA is TGCGCCAGCAAATTGCTCCCGAGCTCCTACGAGCAGTACTTC. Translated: CASKLLPSSYEQYF. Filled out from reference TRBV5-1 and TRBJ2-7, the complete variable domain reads KAGVTQTPRYLIKTRGQQVTLSCSPISGHRSVSWYQQTPGQGLQFLFEYFSETQRNKGNFPGRFSGRQFSNSRSEMNVSTLELGDSALYLCASKLLPSSYEQYFGPGTRLTVT.

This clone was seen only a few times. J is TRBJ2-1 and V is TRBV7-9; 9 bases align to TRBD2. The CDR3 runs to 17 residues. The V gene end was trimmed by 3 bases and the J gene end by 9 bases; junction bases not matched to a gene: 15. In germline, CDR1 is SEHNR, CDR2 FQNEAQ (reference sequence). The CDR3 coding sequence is TGTGCCAGCAGCTTGCTCCCCGCGGGGGGGGCCTATGCTGAGCAGTTCTTC. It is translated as CASSLLPAGGAYAEQFF. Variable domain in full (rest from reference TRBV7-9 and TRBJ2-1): DTGVSQNPRHKITKRGQNVTFRCDPISEHNRLYWYRQTLGQGPEFLTYFQNEAQLEKSRLLSDRFSAERPKGSFSTLEIQRTEQGDSAMYLCASSLLPAGGAYAEQFFGPGTRLTVL.